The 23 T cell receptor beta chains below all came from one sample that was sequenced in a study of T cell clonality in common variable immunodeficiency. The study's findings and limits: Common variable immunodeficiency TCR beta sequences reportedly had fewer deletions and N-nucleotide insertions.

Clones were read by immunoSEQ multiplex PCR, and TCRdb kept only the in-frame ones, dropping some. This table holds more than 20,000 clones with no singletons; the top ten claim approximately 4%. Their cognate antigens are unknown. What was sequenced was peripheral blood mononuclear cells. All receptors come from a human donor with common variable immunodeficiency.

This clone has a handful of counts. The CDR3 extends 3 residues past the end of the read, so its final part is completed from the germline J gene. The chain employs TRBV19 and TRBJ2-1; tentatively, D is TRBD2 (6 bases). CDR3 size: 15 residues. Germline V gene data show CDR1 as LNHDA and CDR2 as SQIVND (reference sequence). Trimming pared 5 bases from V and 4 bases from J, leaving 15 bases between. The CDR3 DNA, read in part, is TGTGCCAGTAGTCCCTATAGCGGAGGGTACAATGAG. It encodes CASSPYSGGYNE. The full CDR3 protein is CASSPYSGGYNEQFF.

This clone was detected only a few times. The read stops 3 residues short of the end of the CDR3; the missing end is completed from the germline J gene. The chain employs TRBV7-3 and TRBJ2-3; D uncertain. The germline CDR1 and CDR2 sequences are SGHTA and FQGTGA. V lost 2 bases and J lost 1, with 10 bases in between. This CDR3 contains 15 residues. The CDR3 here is CASSLSYVGTDTQYF. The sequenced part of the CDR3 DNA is TGTGCCAGCAGCTTATCTTATGTCGGCACAGATACG.

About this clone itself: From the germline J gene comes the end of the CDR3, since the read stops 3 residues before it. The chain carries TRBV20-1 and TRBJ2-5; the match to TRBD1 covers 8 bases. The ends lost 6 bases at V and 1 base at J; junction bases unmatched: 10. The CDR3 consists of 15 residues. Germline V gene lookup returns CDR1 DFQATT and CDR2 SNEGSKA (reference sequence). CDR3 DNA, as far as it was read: TGCAGTGCGATCCCCTGGGGACAGGCCCAAGAGACC. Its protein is CSAIPWGQAQET. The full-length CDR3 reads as CSAIPWGQAQETQYF.

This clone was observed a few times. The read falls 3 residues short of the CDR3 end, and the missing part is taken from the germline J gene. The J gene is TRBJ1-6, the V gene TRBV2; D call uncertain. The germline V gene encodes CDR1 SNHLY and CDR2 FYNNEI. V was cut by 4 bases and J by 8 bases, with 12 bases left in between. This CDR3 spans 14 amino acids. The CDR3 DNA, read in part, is TGTGCCAGCAGTGTTCTAAGGGTTGATTCACCC. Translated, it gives CASSVLRVDSP. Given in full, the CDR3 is CASSVLRVDSPLHF.

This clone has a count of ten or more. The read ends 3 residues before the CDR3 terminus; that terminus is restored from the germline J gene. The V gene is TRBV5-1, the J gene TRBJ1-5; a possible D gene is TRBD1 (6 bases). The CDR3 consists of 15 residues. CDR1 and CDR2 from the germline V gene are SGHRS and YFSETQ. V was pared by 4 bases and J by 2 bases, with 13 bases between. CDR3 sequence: CASSPGGQRNQPQHF. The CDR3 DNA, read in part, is TGCGCCAGCAGCCCCGGTGGACAGCGCAATCAGCCC.

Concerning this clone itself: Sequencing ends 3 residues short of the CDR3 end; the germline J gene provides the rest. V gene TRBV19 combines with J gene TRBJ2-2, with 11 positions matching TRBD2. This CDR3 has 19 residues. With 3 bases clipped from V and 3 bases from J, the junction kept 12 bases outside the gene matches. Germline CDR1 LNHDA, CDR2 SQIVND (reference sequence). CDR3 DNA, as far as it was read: TGTGCCAGTAGTATCCTCTCTCCGGGGACTAGCGGCTACACCGGGGAG. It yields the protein CASSILSPGTSGYTGE. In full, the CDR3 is CASSILSPGTSGYTGELFF.

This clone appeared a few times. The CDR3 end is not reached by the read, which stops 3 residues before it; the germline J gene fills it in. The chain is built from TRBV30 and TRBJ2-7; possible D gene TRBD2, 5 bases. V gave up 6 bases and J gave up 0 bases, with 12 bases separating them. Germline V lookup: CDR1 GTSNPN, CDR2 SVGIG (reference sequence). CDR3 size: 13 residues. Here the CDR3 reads CACGDGSSYEQYF. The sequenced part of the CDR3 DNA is TGTGCCTGCGGGGATGGGAGCTCCTACGAG. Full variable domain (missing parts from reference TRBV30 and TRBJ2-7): SQTIHQWPATLVQPVGSPLSLECTVEGTSNPNLYWYRQAAGRGLQLLFYSVGIGQISSEVPQNLSASRPQDRQFILSSKKLLLSDSGFYLCACGDGSSYEQYFGPGTRLTVT.

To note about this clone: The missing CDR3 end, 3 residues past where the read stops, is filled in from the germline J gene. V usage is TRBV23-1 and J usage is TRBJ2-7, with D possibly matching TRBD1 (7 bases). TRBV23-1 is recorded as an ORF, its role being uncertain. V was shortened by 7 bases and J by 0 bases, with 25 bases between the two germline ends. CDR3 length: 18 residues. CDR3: CASKRRGQSTRISYEQYF. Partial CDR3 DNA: TGCGCCAGCAAAAGGAGGGGGCAATCAACTAGGATCTCCTACGAG.

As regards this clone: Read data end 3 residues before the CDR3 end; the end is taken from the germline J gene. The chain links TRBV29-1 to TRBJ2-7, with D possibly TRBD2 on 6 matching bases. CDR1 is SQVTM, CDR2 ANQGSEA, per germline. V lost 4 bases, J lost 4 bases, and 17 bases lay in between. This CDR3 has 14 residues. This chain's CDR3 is CSVGRDPDSYEQYF. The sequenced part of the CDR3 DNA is TGCAGCGTTGGGCGGGATCCAGATTCATACGAG.

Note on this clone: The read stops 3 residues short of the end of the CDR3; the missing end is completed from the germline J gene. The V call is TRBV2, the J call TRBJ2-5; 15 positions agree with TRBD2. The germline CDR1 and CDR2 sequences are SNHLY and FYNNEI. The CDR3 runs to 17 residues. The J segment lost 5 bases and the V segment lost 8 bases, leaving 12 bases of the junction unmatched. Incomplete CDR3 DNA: TGTGCCAGCCACCGGACTAGCGGGAGGGCCAAGGGGGAGACC. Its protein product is CASHRTSGRAKGET. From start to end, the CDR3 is CASHRTSGRAKGETQYF.

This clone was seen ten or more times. The covered CDR3 bases are TGCGCCAGCAGTCAATCCAACGGGAAAAACATT. Its translation: CASSQSNGKNI. The CDR3 in its entirety is CASSQSNGKNIQYF. The chain carries TRBV23-1 and TRBJ2-4; D remains ambiguous. The sequence runs out 3 residues before the end of the CDR3; the remainder is reconstructed from the germline J gene. TRBV23-1 belongs to the ORF category, with a function that is uncertain. This CDR3 spans 14 amino acids. Trimming took off 0 bases at V and 4 bases at J, with 7 bases between the two ends.

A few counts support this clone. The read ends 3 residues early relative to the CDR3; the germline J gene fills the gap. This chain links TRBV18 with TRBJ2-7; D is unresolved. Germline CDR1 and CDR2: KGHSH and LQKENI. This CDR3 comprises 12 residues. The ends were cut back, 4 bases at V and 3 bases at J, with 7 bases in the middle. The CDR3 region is CASSRHSYEQYF. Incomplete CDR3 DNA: TGTGCCAGCTCACGCCACAGCTACGAG.

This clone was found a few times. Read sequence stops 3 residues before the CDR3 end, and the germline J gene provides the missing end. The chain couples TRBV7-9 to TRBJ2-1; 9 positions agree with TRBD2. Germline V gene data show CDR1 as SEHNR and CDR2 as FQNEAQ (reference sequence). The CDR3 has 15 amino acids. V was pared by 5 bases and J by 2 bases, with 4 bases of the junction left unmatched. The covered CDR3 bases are TGTGCCAGCAGCCCTGAGCGGGGGGCCTACAATGAG. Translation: CASSPERGAYNE. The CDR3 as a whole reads CASSPERGAYNEQFF.

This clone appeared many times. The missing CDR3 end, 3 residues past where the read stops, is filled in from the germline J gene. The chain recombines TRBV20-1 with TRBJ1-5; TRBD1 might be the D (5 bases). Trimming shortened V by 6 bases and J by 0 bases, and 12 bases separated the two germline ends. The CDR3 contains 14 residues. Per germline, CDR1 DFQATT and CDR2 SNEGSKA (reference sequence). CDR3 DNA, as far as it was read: TGCAGTGCGGAGGGGTTGTATAGCAATCAGCCC. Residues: CSAEGLYSNQP. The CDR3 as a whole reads CSAEGLYSNQPQHF.

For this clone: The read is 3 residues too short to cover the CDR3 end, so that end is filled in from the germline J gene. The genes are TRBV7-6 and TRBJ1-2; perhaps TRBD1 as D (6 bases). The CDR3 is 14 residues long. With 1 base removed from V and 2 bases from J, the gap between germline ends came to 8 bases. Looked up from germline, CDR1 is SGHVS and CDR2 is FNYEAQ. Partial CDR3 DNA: TGTGCCAGCAGCTTAGGCCAGGGGAACTATGGC. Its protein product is CASSLGQGNYG. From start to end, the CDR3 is CASSLGQGNYGYTF.

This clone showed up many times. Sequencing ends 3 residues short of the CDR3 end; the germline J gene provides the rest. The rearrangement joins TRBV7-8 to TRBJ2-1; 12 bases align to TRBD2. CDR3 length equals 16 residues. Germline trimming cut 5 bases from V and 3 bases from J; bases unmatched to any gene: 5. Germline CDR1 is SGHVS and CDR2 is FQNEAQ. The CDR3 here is CASSGLAGFDYNEQFF. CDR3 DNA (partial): TGTGCCAGCAGCGGACTAGCGGGATTCGACTACAATGAG.

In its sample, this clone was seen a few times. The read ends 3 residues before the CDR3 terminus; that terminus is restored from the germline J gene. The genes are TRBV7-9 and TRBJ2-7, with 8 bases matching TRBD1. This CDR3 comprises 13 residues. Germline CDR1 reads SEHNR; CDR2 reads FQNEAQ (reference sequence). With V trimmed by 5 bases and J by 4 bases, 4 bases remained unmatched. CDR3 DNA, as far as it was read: TGTGCCAGCAGCGGGACAGGAGAATACGAG. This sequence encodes CASSGTGEYE. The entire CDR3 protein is CASSGTGEYEQYF.

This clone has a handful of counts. CDR3 bases read: TGTGCCAGCTCCCAAGGTAATGAG. It codes for CASSQGNE. The full-length CDR3 reads as CASSQGNEQFF. The V call is TRBV18, the J call TRBJ2-1; D call uncertain. The CDR3 end falls 3 residues outside the read, so it is completed with the germline J gene. CDR3 length equals 11 residues. The germline CDR1 and CDR2 sequences are KGHSH and LQKENI. Trimming stripped 6 bases from V and 7 bases from J, with 7 bases between.

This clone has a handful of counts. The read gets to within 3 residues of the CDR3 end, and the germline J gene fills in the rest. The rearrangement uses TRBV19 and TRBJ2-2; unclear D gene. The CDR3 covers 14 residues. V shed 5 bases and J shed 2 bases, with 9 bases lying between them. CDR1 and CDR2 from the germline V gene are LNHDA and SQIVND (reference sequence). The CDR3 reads CASSSLLNTGELFF. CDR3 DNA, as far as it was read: TGTGCCAGTAGTTCTCTCCTCAACACCGGGGAG. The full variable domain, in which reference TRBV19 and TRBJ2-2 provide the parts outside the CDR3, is DGGITQSPKYLFRKEGQNVTLSCEQNLNHDAMYWYRQDPGQGLRLIYYSQIVNDFQKGDIAEGYSVSREKKESFPLTVTSAQKNPTAFYLCASSSLLNTGELFFGEGSRLTVL.

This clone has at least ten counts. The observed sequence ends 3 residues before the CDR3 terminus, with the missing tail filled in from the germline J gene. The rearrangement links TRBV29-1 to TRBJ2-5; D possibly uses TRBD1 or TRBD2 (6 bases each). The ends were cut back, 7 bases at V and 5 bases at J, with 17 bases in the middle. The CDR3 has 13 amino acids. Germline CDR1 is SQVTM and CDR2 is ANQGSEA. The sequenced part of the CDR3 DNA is TGCAGCGCAATGGAGGGGGTCAGGGAGACC. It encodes CSAMEGVRET. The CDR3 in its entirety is CSAMEGVRETQYF.

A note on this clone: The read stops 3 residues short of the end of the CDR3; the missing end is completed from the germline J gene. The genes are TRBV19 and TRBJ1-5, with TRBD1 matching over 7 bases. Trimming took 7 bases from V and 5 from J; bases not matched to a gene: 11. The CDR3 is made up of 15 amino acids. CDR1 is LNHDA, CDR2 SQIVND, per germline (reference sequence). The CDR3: CASISLRQGYQPQHF. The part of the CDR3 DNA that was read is TGTGCCAGTATCTCACTCCGACAGGGATATCAGCCC. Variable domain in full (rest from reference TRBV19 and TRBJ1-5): DGGITQSPKYLFRKEGQNVTLSCEQNLNHDAMYWYRQDPGQGLRLIYYSQIVNDFQKGDIAEGYSVSREKKESFPLTVTSAQKNPTAFYLCASISLRQGYQPQHFGDGTRLSIL.

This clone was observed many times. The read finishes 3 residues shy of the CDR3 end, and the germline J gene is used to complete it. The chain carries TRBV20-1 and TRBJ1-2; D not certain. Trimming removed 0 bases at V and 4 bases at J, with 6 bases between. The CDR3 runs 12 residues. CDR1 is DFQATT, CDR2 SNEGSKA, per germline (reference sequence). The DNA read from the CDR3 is TGCAGTGCTAGAGATGAGGCCTATGGC. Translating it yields CSARDEAYG. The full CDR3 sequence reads CSARDEAYGYTF.

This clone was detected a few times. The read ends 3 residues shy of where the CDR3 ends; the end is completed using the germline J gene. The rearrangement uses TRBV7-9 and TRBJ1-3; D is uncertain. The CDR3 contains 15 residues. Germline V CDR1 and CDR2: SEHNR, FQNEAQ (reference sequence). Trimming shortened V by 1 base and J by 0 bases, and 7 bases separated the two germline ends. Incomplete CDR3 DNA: TGTGCCAGCAGCTTAGTCCAGGCCTCTGGAAACACC. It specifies CASSLVQASGNT. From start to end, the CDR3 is CASSLVQASGNTIYF.